Sequencing of this T cell receptor (beta chain) was carried out in a study of blood T cell repertoires in COVID-19. About the study: Acute and convalescent COVID-19 specimens originated in the United States, Italy and Spain.

Cohort 3 recovered donors had two negative PCRs, clearance, or symptom resolution. The V and J ends lost 4 bases and 4 bases, in that order; junction bases with no gene match: 7. CDR1 SNHLY and CDR2 FYNNEI come from the germline V gene. The length of the CDR3 is 15 residues. The repertoire was sequenced with immunoSEQ multiplex PCR; TCRdb's copy has only in-frame clones and lacks some. Of a few hundred thousand clones listed, 80% to 90% are singletons. The sample was PBMCs or T cells enriched from blood (not recorded which). The receptor was derived from a woman aged 55-69 years who had recovered from COVID-19. The chain has TRBV2 and TRBJ1-2, with 9 positions matching TRBD1. As DNA, the CDR3 is TGTGCCAGCAGTGTAATACAGGGGGCGTTCTATGGCTACACCTTC. Its protein product is CASSVIQGAFYGYTF. The complete variable domain, with remaining parts taken from reference TRBV2 and TRBJ1-2, reads EPEVTQTPSHQVTQMGQEVILRCVPISNHLYFYWYRQILGQKVEFLVSFYNNEISEKSEIFDDQFSVERPDGSNFTLKIRSTKLEDSAMYFCASSVIQGAFYGYTFGSGTRLTVV.